The clone carrying this TCR beta chain was seen a handful of times. What it binds is not known. Roughly 2.1 micrograms of genomic DNA came from cryopreserved PBMCs for TCR beta libraries. The protocol was immunoSEQ multiplex PCR, while the TCRdb copy is restricted to in-frame clones and leaves out a portion. The data contain under 200,000 clones, 84% of them singletons. The record originates from a study of cytotoxic CD8 clonotypes in ibrutinib-treated CLL. Across the study: Sample averages reached 250,000 or so productive templates and 94,082 productive rearrangements. Study-wide points: Clonality increased at ibrutinib response and stayed stable in sustained remission. At progression, however, it fell back toward baseline. Public clonotypes, found uncommonly, either contracted or stayed stable on treatment.

V shed 5 bases and J 0 bases; nucleotides not matched to a gene: 3. Looked up from germline, CDR1 is SGHTA and CDR2 is FQGNSA. This CDR3 comprises 14 residues. This sequence originates from a human donor with chronic lymphocytic leukemia. The chain joins TRBV7-2 to TRBJ1-1; TRBD1 aligns across 7 bases. The sample here was PBMCs, taken after 24 months of ibrutinib treatment. DNA for the CDR3: TGTGCCAGCAGCCTGGGACAGCTGAACACTGAAGCTTTCTTT. It yields the protein CASSLGQLNTEAFF.